One and the same sample provided the 8 T cell receptor beta chains below, sequenced in a study of graft-versus-host responses after intestinal transplantation (dated by TCRdb to about 2021). The receptor library was made with the immunoSEQ multiplex PCR assay. TCRdb took over this immuneACCESS table, retaining in-frame rearrangements with V and J assigned. Such tables are incomplete; in checked studies, under half of the missing clones stem from an unresolved V gene, and the remainder is unexplained. The sample data list some 120,000 clones, and around 90% of these were observed just once. Approximately 0.17% of the sample is held by the ten biggest clonotypes. These receptors have no known antigen. The time point label corresponds to: cells obtained before transplantation from donor or recipient. Sequenced here: unstimulated CD4+ T cells sorted from spleen or lymph node cells, sampled before intestinal transplant. These receptors were obtained from a human donor who received an intestinal transplant.

The chain couples TRBV18 to TRBJ2-1, with 9 bases fitting TRBD2. CDR3 length equals 14 residues. The V gene end was trimmed by 3 bases and the J gene end by 5 bases; junction bases not matched to a gene: 2. The germline V gene encodes CDR1 KGHSH and CDR2 LQKENI. The DNA of the CDR3 is TGTGCCAGCTCACCCTCTAGCGGGGACAATGAGCAGTTCTTC. It codes for CASSPSSGDNEQFF.

The chain carries TRBV5-1 and TRBJ2-3; D is tentatively TRBD1 or TRBD2 (5 bases each). There are 16 residues in the CDR3. CDR1 and CDR2 (germline): SGHRS, YFSETQ. With 3 bases removed from V and 4 bases from J, the gap between germline ends came to 18 bases. The CDR3 spells CASSSQVHRGPDTQYF. CDR3 nucleotide sequence: TGCGCCAGCAGCTCACAGGTTCACCGGGGTCCAGATACGCAGTATTTT.

The rearrangement links TRBV27 to TRBJ2-3; D may be TRBD2 (6 bases). Germline assignment: CDR1 MNHEY and CDR2 SMNVEV (reference sequence). With 5 bases removed from V and 2 bases from J, the gap between germline ends came to 23 bases. The CDR3 totals 18 residues. In DNA form, the CDR3 reads TGTGCCAGCAGTCCCCTGTCCCGACTAGGACTAATCACAGATACGCAGTATTTT. It translates to CASSPLSRLGLITDTQYF.

The chain links TRBV11-1 to TRBJ1-6; tentatively, D is TRBD1 (6 bases). V lost 5 bases and J lost 8, with 13 bases in between. Per germline, CDR1 SGHAT and CDR2 FQDESV (reference sequence). The CDR3 is 14 amino acids. The CDR3 region is CASSKYRAYSPLHF. The CDR3 DNA is TGTGCCAGCAGCAAATACAGGGCCTATTCACCCCTCCACTTT. The whole variable domain, filled in from reference TRBV11-1 and TRBJ1-6, reads EAEVAQSPRYKITEKSQAVAFWCDPISGHATLYWYRQILGQGPELLVQFQDESVVDDSQLPKDRFSAERLKGVDSTLKIQPAELGDSAMYLCASSKYRAYSPLHFGNGTRLTVT.

The chain carries TRBV19 and TRBJ1-1; tentatively, D is TRBD1 (6 bases). Germline V CDR1 and CDR2: LNHDA, SQIVND (reference sequence). This CDR3 comprises 12 residues. The V end lost 2 bases, the J end lost 7 bases, and 8 bases lay between the germline ends. The CDR3 DNA sequence: TGTGCCAGTAGTATAAGGGGGGGTGAAGCTTTCTTT. It encodes CASSIRGGEAFF.

The V gene is TRBV5-1, the J gene TRBJ2-3; D unclear. V dropped 6 bases and J dropped 0 bases, with 8 bases sitting between them. The CDR3 has 13 amino acids. Germline V lookup: CDR1 SGHRS, CDR2 YFSETQ. The CDR3 sequence is CASKAVSTDTQYF. The CDR3 DNA reads TGCGCCAGCAAGGCAGTGAGCACAGATACGCAGTATTTT.

This chain links TRBV11-3 with TRBJ1-2, with D possibly being TRBD1 (5 bases). CDR1 and CDR2 (germline): SGHNT, YENEEA. The CDR3 is 12 amino acids. V shed 5 bases and J shed 4 bases, with 8 bases lying between them. This chain's CDR3 is CASSADSYGYTF. CDR3 sequence (DNA): TGTGCCAGCAGCGCTGACAGCTATGGCTACACCTTC.

This chain connects TRBV6-1 to TRBJ2-1; unclear D gene. Trimming shortened V by 5 bases and J by 2 bases, and 13 bases separated the two germline ends. Germline loops: CDR1 MNHNS, CDR2 SASEGT. This CDR3 is 15 amino acids long. The CDR3 spells CASSLEGAPYNEQFF. CDR3 DNA: TGTGCCAGCAGTCTAGAAGGTGCCCCCTACAATGAGCAGTTCTTC.